What follows are 21 T cell receptor beta chains derived from one specimen sequenced in a study of T cells in Graves' hyperthyroidism and ophthalmopathy. TCR beta CDR3 sequences were amplified from RNA transcripts. HTBI primers were employed in a first-round RT-PCR of the TCR CDR3. TCRdb re-called the multiplex PCR reads through MiXCR, storing one row per CDR3 protein. The sample has over 500,000 distinct CDR3 sequences; 46% are singletons. Sequenced: peripheral blood or thyroid tissue (not recorded which). The source is an adult woman with Graves' disease, either hyperthyroidism or ophthalmopathy (not recorded which).

The table lists this clonotype with a few counts. The chain recombines TRBV7-9 with TRBJ2-5; 8 bases agree with TRBD2. Germline trimming cut 4 bases from V and 5 bases from J; bases unmatched to any gene: 12. The CDR3 is 16 residues long. From germline, CDR1 is SEHNR and CDR2 FQNEAQ (reference sequence). CDR3 sequence (DNA): TGTGCCAGCAGCTATTCACCAGGGACTAGAGGGGAGACCCAGTACTTC. Amino acid sequence: CASSYSPGTRGETQYF.

The rearrangement links TRBV20-1 to TRBJ1-1; D is uncertain. The CDR3 is 14 amino acids. The V end was cut by 3 bases, the J end by 0 bases, with 11 bases between. CDR1 and CDR2 from the germline V gene are DFQATT and SNEGSKA (reference sequence). CDR3 sequence: CSASLDPVNTEAFF. The CDR3 DNA sequence: TGCAGTGCTAGCTTAGATCCGGTGAACACTGAAGCTTTCTTT.

The chain has TRBV25-1 and TRBJ2-7; no reliable D call. The CDR3 is 11 residues long. V shed 3 bases and J shed 5 bases, with 5 bases lying between them. Germline V gene data show CDR1 as MGHDK and CDR2 as SYGVNS. CDR3 nucleotides: TGTGCCAGCAGTGATAAGGACGAGCAGTACTTC. Its translation: CASSDKDEQYF.

V and J are TRBV15 and TRBJ2-5; 8 nucleotides agree with TRBD2. Trimming cost V 3 bases and J 2 bases; bases outside gene matches: 5. This CDR3 spans 15 amino acids. The germline CDR1 and CDR2 sequences are LNHNV and YYDKDF (reference sequence). CDR3 coding DNA: TGTGCCACCAGCAGTCAACTAGCGGTACAAGAGACCCAGTACTTC. It encodes CATSSQLAVQETQYF.

The V and J genes are TRBV7-3 and TRBJ1-1; TRBD1 might be the D (5 bases). Germline CDR1 SGHTA, CDR2 FQGTGA. Trimming stripped 0 bases from V and 7 bases from J, with 12 bases between. This CDR3 spans 14 amino acids. The CDR3 protein is CASSLTGDGGEAFF. The CDR3 DNA is TGTGCCAGCAGCTTAACGGGGGATGGGGGTGAAGCTTTCTTT.

This clonotype was recorded a few times. This chain uses TRBV29-1 with TRBJ2-7, with D possibly being TRBD1 or TRBD2 (5 bases each). The CDR3 consists of 13 residues. Trimming pared 8 bases from V and 0 bases from J, leaving 14 bases between. The germline CDR1 and CDR2 sequences are SQVTM and ANQGSEA. The DNA for the CDR3 is TGCAGCTTAGACTGGGGGACCTCCTACGAGCAGTACTTC. This encodes CSLDWGTSYEQYF.

Many counts were recorded for this clonotype. J is TRBJ1-2 and V is TRBV29-1; 7 bases align to TRBD1. The J segment lost 5 bases and the V segment lost 4 bases, leaving 7 bases of the junction unmatched. This CDR3 contains 13 residues. Germline CDR1 SQVTM, CDR2 ANQGSEA. This CDR3 is CSVAGQVGYGYTF. For the CDR3, the DNA is TGCAGCGTTGCCGGACAGGTTGGGTATGGCTACACCTTC. Complete variable domain (other parts from reference TRBV29-1 and TRBJ1-2): SAVISQKPSRDICQRGTSLTIQCQVDSQVTMMFWYRQQPGQSLTLIATANQGSEATYESGFVIDKFPISRPNLTFSTLTVSNMSPEDSSIYLCSVAGQVGYGYTFGSGTRLTVV.

This chain links TRBV2 with TRBJ2-7; D gene unclear. Trimming pared 5 bases from V and 0 bases from J, leaving 11 bases between. CDR3 length: 14 amino acids. The germline V gene encodes CDR1 SNHLY and CDR2 FYNNEI. The CDR3, as DNA: TGTGCCAGCAGTTGGGCCGACAACTCCTACGAGCAGTACTTC. This gives the protein CASSWADNSYEQYF. Full variable domain (outside the CDR3, taken from reference TRBV2 and TRBJ2-7): EPEVTQTPSHQVTQMGQEVILRCVPISNHLYFYWYRQILGQKVEFLVSFYNNEISEKSEIFDDQFSVERPDGSNFTLKIRSTKLEDSAMYFCASSWADNSYEQYFGPGTRLTVT.

The chain is built from TRBV7-3 and TRBJ1-1; a possible D gene is TRBD1 (5 bases). The CDR3 sequence is 18 residues long. Germline-derived CDR1 and CDR2 are SGHTA and FQGTGA. The ends were cut back, 2 bases at V and 0 bases at J, with 19 bases in the middle. CDR3 sequence: CASSLDRAVPFMNTEAFF. The DNA of the CDR3 is TGTGCCAGCAGCTTAGACAGAGCCGTCCCGTTCATGAACACTGAAGCTTTCTTT.

The chain carries TRBV10-2 and TRBJ2-5; unclear D gene. CDR3 size: 12 residues. V was shortened by 3 bases and J by 2 bases, with 4 bases between the two germline ends. Germline V lookup: CDR1 WSHSY, CDR2 SAAADI. CDR3 sequence: CASSDKQETQYF. The DNA for the CDR3 is TGCGCCAGCAGTGACAAGCAAGAGACCCAGTACTTC.

The chain links TRBV2 to TRBJ2-7; TRBD1 matches at 10 bases. CDR1 and CDR2 (germline): SNHLY, FYNNEI. With V trimmed by 5 bases and J by 6 bases, 4 bases remained unmatched. The CDR3 spans 13 residues. In nucleotides, the CDR3 is TGTGCCAGCAGTACCGGGACAGGGGCCGAGCAGTACTTC. Translating it yields CASSTGTGAEQYF.

This CDR3 reads CAISASGAGGEQYF. CDR3 DNA sequence: TGTGCCATCAGTGCATCAGGGGCAGGGGGTGAGCAGTACTTC. V gene TRBV10-3 combines with J gene TRBJ2-7, with 7 bases matching TRBD1. CDR1 is ENHRY, CDR2 SYGVKD, per germline. The CDR3 length is 14 residues. The V and J ends lost 4 bases and 7 bases, in that order; junction bases with no gene match: 10.

This clonotype was counted between two and nine times. The CDR3 DNA follows: TGTGCCAGCAGCCTTGGGACTTACATCACCGGGGAGCTGTTTTTT. Amino acid sequence: CASSLGTYITGELFF. V is TRBV7-2 and J is TRBJ2-2; possible D gene TRBD2, 6 bases. The CDR3 is 15 residues long. In germline, CDR1 is SGHTA, CDR2 FQGNSA. V was clipped by 5 bases and J by 4 bases, with 14 bases between them.

CDR3 residues: CASSSRGAFEAFF. The CDR3 nucleotides read TGTGCCAGCAGCTCCCGGGGCGCATTCGAAGCTTTCTTT. This chain joins TRBV7-2 and TRBJ1-1, with D possibly being TRBD1 (5 bases). Germline CDR1 SGHTA, CDR2 FQGNSA. This CDR3 region has 13 residues. With 4 bases removed from V and 8 bases from J, the gap between germline ends came to 14 bases. The variable domain in full, with the rest retrieved from reference TRBV7-2 and TRBJ1-1, is GAGVSQSPSNKVTEKGKDVELRCDPISGHTALYWYRQSLGQGLEFLIYFQGNSAPDKSGLPSDRFSAERTGGSVSTLTIQRTQQEDSAVYLCASSSRGAFEAFFGQGTRLTVV.

The V gene is TRBV4-1, the J gene TRBJ2-5; 7 bases align to TRBD1. Germline CDR1 is MGHRA and CDR2 is YSYEKL. This CDR3 comprises 13 residues. J lost 4 bases, V lost 5 bases, and 4 bases had no gene match. CDR3 residues: CASSSWTGETQYF. The CDR3 DNA sequence: TGCGCCAGCAGCTCCTGGACAGGAGAGACCCAGTACTTC.

This clonotype was seen at least ten times. This chain connects TRBV20-1 to TRBJ2-5, with TRBD1 matching 7 bases. The CDR3 consists of 16 residues. Trimming cost V 6 bases and J 2 bases; bases outside gene matches: 15. CDR1 and CDR2 (germline): DFQATT, SNEGSKA (reference sequence). The CDR3 DNA reads TGCAGTGCCACCCCGGCGACAGGGTGGCATCAAGAGACCCAGTACTTC. It is translated as CSATPATGWHQETQYF.

This clonotype has at least ten counts. V usage is TRBV7-2 and J usage is TRBJ2-2; D may be TRBD1 (5 bases). V shed 5 bases and J shed 0 bases, with 13 bases lying between them. Germline assignment: CDR1 SGHTA and CDR2 FQGNSA. This CDR3 spans 16 amino acids. CDR3 coding DNA: TGTGCCAGCAGCCAAACAGGCGCCCCGAACACCGGGGAGCTGTTTTTT. Translated: CASSQTGAPNTGELFF.

The J gene is TRBJ2-7, the V gene TRBV20-1; the D is unclear. Trimming removed 1 base from V and 5 bases from J, with 18 bases in between. The V gene's germline CDR1 is DFQATT and CDR2 SNEGSKA (reference sequence). The CDR3 runs 15 residues. CDR3 residues: CSARVGRGPTHEQYF. Written as DNA, the CDR3 is TGCAGTGCTAGAGTTGGCCGAGGCCCCACCCACGAGCAGTACTTC.

This clonotype has a handful of counts. The chain uses TRBV24-1 and TRBJ2-2, with unresolved D. The V and J ends lost 5 bases and 7 bases respectively, with 16 bases between them. The CDR3 loop spans 15 amino acids. Germline CDR1 and CDR2: KGHDR and SFDVKD. In nucleotides, the CDR3 is TGTGCCACCAGTGGTCGTAGTTTAAGGGACGGGGAGCTGTTTTTT. It translates to CATSGRSLRDGELFF.

The chain couples TRBV20-1 to TRBJ1-3; D not resolved. From germline, CDR1 is DFQATT and CDR2 SNEGSKA (reference sequence). With 0 bases removed from V and 0 bases from J, the gap between germline ends came to 6 bases. The CDR3 contains 14 residues. CDR3 DNA sequence: TGCAGTGCTAGAGATCCCAACTCTGGAAACACCATATATTTT. Translation: CSARDPNSGNTIYF.

This clonotype appeared a few times. This chain joins TRBV12-3 or TRBV12-4 and TRBJ2-7; TRBD1 agrees at 7 bases. Trimming took 1 base from V and 6 from J; bases not matched to a gene: 3. CDR3 length: 13 amino acids. CDR3 amino acids: CASSLEGAGEQYF. CDR3 in DNA: TGTGCCAGCAGTTTAGAGGGGGCAGGCGAGCAGTACTTC.